One T cell receptor beta chain is described in this entry. The ends were cut back, 5 bases at V and 8 bases at J, with 14 bases in the middle. Per the germline V gene, CDR1 is SGHDT and CDR2 is YYEEEE. The CDR3 is 13 residues long. The sample originates from a study of blood T cell repertoires in COVID-19. Original analysis: Estimates of nucleated cell counts were drawn from the amplification of reference gene primers. Sequencing was performed with immunoSEQ multiplex PCR; in TCRdb, only in-frame clones are kept and a portion is missing. The D gene and trimming were derived from the DNA, and the V and J assignments and clone size from that table. The sample contains 160,000 or so clones, 80% to 90% of which appear only once.

Sequences were obtained from peripheral blood. The source is a middle-aged man with acute or convalescent COVID-19. This rearrangement joins TRBV5-6 to TRBJ1-5, with a possible D match to TRBD1 (5 bases). The CDR3 loop is CASSGGASEPQHF. The DNA for the CDR3 is TGTGCCAGCAGTGGAGGGGCGAGTGAGCCCCAGCATTTT.